A single sample gave rise to the 6 T cell receptor beta chains below, sequenced in a study of Ad26.COV2.S vaccination and SARS-CoV-2 variants. Generated by immunoSEQ multiplex PCR, the TCRdb table keeps only in-frame clones and is missing some. The table lists 300,000 to 400,000 clones, about 92% of them singletons. The source material was peripheral blood, sampled after recovery from COVID-19. All receptors derive from a human donor who had recovered from COVID-19.

The chain combines TRBV29-1 with TRBJ2-5; 7 bases fit TRBD1. The ends lost 1 base at V and 5 bases at J; junction bases unmatched: 10. The CDR3 runs to 15 residues. Per germline, CDR1 SQVTM and CDR2 ANQGSEA. Here the CDR3 DNA reads TGCAGCGTTGAAGTATTACAGGGGAGTTGGGAGACCCAGTACTTC. Protein sequence: CSVEVLQGSWETQYF.

This chain connects TRBV4-3 to TRBJ2-5; 7 bases are a match to TRBD2. The CDR3 spans 20 residues. The germline gives CDR1 LGHNA, CDR2 YSLEER. The trim removed 1 base at V and 5 bases at J, leaving 22 bases unmatched. This chain's CDR3 is CASSQAGLGGEVSGSETQYF. CDR3 nucleotides: TGCGCCAGCAGCCAAGCTGGTCTGGGAGGGGAGGTTTCAGGATCGGAGACCCAGTACTTC.

The chain carries TRBV2 and TRBJ2-5; D unresolved. This CDR3 spans 12 amino acids. Trimming pared 3 bases from V and 4 bases from J, leaving 6 bases between. Per the germline V gene, CDR1 is SNHLY and CDR2 is FYNNEI. The CDR3 DNA follows: TGTGCCAGCAGTGACGCCCCAGAGACCCAGTACTTC. Amino acid sequence: CASSDAPETQYF.

V and J are TRBV6-2 or TRBV6-3 and TRBJ2-7; no clear D. Trimming took 2 bases from V and 4 from J, leaving 6 bases between them. CDR3 length: 12 amino acids. CDR1 and CDR2 from the germline V gene are MNHEY and SVGEGT. The CDR3 sequence: CASSYPRYEQYF. The CDR3 DNA is TGTGCCAGCAGTTACCCGCGGTACGAGCAGTACTTC.

This clone was counted a single time. This rearrangement joins TRBV19 to TRBJ2-3, with D hard to call. Germline V CDR1 and CDR2: LNHDA, SQIVND (reference sequence). This CDR3 region has 14 residues. Trimming removed 3 bases from V and 2 bases from J, with 9 bases in between. The CDR3, as DNA: TGTGCCAGTAGTATTAGGCCCGCCACAGATACGCAGTATTTT. Amino acid sequence: CASSIRPATDTQYF.

The genes are TRBV5-5 and TRBJ1-2; 7 bases are a match to TRBD1. This CDR3 spans 18 amino acids. Germline V CDR1 and CDR2: SGHKS, YYEKEE (reference sequence). Trimming cost V 2 bases and J 0 bases; bases outside gene matches: 13. CDR3 in amino acids: CASSFTAAGTAANYGYTF. The DNA of the CDR3 is TGTGCCAGCAGCTTTACCGCGGCCGGGACAGCAGCTAACTATGGCTACACCTTC.